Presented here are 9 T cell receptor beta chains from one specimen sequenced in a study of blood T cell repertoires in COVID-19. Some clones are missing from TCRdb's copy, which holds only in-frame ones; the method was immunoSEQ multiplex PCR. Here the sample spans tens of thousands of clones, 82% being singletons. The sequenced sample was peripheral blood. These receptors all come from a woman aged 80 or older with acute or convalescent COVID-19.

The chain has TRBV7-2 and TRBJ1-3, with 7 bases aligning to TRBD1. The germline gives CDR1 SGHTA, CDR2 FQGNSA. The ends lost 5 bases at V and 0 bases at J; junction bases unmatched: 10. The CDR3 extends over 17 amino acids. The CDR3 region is CASSPRPYRGSGNTIYF. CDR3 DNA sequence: TGTGCCAGCAGCCCACGACCGTACAGGGGCTCTGGAAACACCATATATTTT.

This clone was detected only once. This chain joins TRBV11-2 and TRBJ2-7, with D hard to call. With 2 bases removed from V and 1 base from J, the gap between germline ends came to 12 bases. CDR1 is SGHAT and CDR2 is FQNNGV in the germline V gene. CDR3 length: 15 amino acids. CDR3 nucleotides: TGTGCCAGCAGCTTATCCGACACTTCTTCCTACGAGCAGTACTTC. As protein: CASSLSDTSSYEQYF.

Here the CDR3 reads CASNSLGTGKETQYF. In nucleotides, the CDR3 is TGTGCCAGCAACTCCTTAGGGACAGGGAAAGAGACCCAGTACTTC. The rearrangement uses TRBV28 and TRBJ2-5, with 9 nucleotides matching TRBD1. The germline V gene has CDR1 MDHEN and CDR2 SYDVKM. Trimming cost V 7 bases and J 3 bases; bases outside gene matches: 9. This CDR3 contains 15 residues. Full variable domain (rest looked up from reference TRBV28 and TRBJ2-5): DVKVTQSSRYLVKRTGEKVFLECVQDMDHENMFWYRQDPGLGLRLIYFSYDVKMKEKGDIPEGYSVSREKKERFSLILESASTNQTSMYLCASNSLGTGKETQYFGPGTRLLVL.

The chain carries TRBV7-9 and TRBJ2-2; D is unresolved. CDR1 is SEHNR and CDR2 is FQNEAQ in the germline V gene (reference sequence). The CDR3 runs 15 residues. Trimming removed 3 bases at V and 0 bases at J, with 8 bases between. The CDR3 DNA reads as TGTGCCAGCAGCTTTCGAACAGCGAACACCGGGGAGCTGTTTTTT. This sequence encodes CASSFRTANTGELFF.

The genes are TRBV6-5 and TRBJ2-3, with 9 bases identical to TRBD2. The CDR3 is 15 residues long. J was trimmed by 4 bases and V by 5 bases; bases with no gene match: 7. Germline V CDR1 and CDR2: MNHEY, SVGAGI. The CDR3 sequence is CASSTAGGPADTQYF. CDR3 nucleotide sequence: TGTGCCAGCAGTACCGCGGGGGGGCCGGCAGATACGCAGTATTTT.

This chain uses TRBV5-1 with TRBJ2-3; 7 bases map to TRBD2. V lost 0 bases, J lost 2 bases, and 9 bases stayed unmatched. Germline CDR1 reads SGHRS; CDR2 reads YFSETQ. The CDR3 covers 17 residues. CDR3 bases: TGCGCCAGCAGCTTGGTCTTGACTAGCTCTGCCACAGATACGCAGTATTTT. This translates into CASSLVLTSSATDTQYF.

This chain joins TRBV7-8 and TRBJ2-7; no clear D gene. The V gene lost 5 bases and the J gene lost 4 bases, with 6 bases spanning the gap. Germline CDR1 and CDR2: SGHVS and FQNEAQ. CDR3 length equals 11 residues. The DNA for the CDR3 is TGTGCCAGCAGCCCCCTGTACGAGCAGTACTTC. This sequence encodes CASSPLYEQYF.

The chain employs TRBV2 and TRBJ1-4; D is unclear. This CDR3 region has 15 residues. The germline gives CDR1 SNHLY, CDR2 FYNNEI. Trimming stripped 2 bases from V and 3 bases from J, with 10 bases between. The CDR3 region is CASSEMGSPNEKLFF. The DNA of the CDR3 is TGTGCCAGCAGTGAAATGGGCAGTCCTAATGAAAAACTGTTTTTT.

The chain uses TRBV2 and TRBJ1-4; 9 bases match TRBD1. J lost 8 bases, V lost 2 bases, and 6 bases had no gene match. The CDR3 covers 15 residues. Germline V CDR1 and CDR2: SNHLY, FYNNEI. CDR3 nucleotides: TGTGCCAGCAGTGAATCAAGGGGGACAGGGGAAAAACTGTTTTTT. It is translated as CASSESRGTGEKLFF.